These T cell receptor beta chains were read from a single sample in a study of T cells in tumors after PD-1 blockade. TCRdb's table, derived via immunoSEQ multiplex PCR, lists solely in-frame clones and lacks some. This sample yields more than 40,000 clones, of which roughly 80% are seen a single time; less than 5% belongs to the top ten. The material sequenced was PBMCs, taken before anti-PD-1 treatment. The source is a human donor with basal cell carcinoma. CDR3s include the opening cysteine and the closing phenylalanine or tryptophan. The D gene is left open where the match is weak. Clone size is given for some rows only: seen once, a few or many times, or a class if the clone is expanded.

TRBJ1-2 | TRBV15 | - | - | CATSRDGGYTF | TGTGCCACCAGCAGAGATGGTGGCTACACCTTC
TRBJ2-1 | TRBV28 | - | TRBD2 | CASSPTSGVYNEQFF | TGTGCCAGCAGTCCCACTAGCGGGGTCTACAATGAGCAGTTCTTC
TRBJ2-7 | TRBV6-5 | - | - | CASSYLRDSYEQYF | TGTGCCAGCAGTTACCTACGGGACTCCTACGAGCAGTACTTC
TRBJ2-1 | TRBV5-8 | - | - | CASSLLVTYNEQFF | TGTGCCAGCAGCCTACTAGTCACCTACAATGAGCAGTTCTTC
TRBJ1-4 | TRBV5-1 | - | - | CASTRSTAATNEKLFF | TGCGCCAGCACCAGGTCCACCGCGGCAACTAATGAAAAACTGTTTTTT
TRBJ1-6 | TRBV28 | - | - | CASSLEQYNSPLHF | TGTGCCAGCAGTTTAGAACAGTATAATTCACCCCTCCACTTT
TRBJ2-2 | TRBV18 | - | - | CASSPSTRPGELFF | TGTGCCAGCTCACCATCGACCAGACCCGGGGAGCTGTTTTTT
TRBJ1-6 | TRBV4-1 | few | - | CASSQVEGSPLHF | TGCGCCAGCAGCCAAGTGGAGGGTTCACCCCTCCACTTT
TRBJ2-2 | TRBV18 | - | - | CASSPTGGNTGELFF | TGTGCCAGCTCACCAACGGGGGGCAACACCGGGGAGCTGTTTTTT
TRBJ1-2 | TRBV2 | once | - | CASRGDGLNYGYTF | TGTGCCAGCAGGGGGGACGGCCTTAACTATGGCTACACCTTC
TRBJ1-2 | TRBV19 | - | TRBD1 | CASSGTGWDGYTF | TGTGCCAGTAGCGGGACAGGGTGGGATGGCTACACCTTC
TRBJ1-1 | TRBV6-4 | - | - | CASSRGENTEAFF | TGTGCCAGCAGTCGGGGTGAGAACACTGAAGCTTTCTTT
TRBJ1-3 | TRBV23-1 | - | - | CASSQSAGYNTIYF | TGCGCCAGCAGTCAATCAGCAGGGTACAACACCATATATTTT
TRBJ2-7 | TRBV7-2 | - | - | CASSPASGSSYEQYF | TGTGCCAGCAGCCCAGCGAGCGGTAGCTCCTACGAGCAGTACTTC
TRBJ2-2 | TRBV25-1 | - | - | CASSESGPMNTGELFF | TGTGCCAGCAGTGAATCTGGACCCATGAACACCGGGGAGCTGTTTTTT
TRBJ2-7 | TRBV27 | - | TRBD2 | CASSLSPSGGAYEQYF | TGTGCCAGCAGTTTATCCCCTAGCGGGGGGGCCTACGAGCAGTACTTC
TRBJ2-3 | TRBV7-9 | - | TRBD2 | CASSYGLAGFTDTQYF | TGTGCCAGCAGCTACGGACTAGCGGGGTTCACAGATACGCAGTATTTT
TRBJ1-1 | TRBV20-1 | - | - | CSASGRPNTEAFF | TGCAGTGCAAGTGGACGGCCGAACACTGAAGCTTTCTTT
TRBJ1-1 | TRBV2 | - | - | CASSEGEGETEAFF | TGTGCCAGCAGTGAAGGGGAGGGAGAGACTGAAGCTTTCTTT
TRBJ2-3 | TRBV5-1 | - | TRBD2 | CASSSSSGGADTDTQYF | TGCGCCAGCAGCTCCTCTAGCGGGGGGGCCGACACAGATACGCAGTATTTT
TRBJ2-3 | TRBV11-3 | - | TRBD1 | CASSSGTGGFTDTQYF | TGTGCCAGCAGCAGCGGGACAGGGGGATTCACAGATACGCAGTATTTT
TRBJ1-3 | TRBV7-2 | - | - | CASSPRGSGNTIYF | TGTGCCAGCAGCCCGAGGGGGTCTGGAAACACCATATATTTT
TRBJ2-1 | TRBV18 | - | TRBD1 | CASSPGQGTYNEQFF | TGTGCCAGCTCACCGGGACAGGGGACCTACAATGAGCAGTTCTTC
TRBJ2-7 | TRBV20-1 | - | - | CSARADVEQYF | TGCAGTGCTAGAGCGGACGTTGAGCAGTACTTC
TRBJ2-7 | TRBV7-2 | - | - | CASSLWQGNSYEQYF | TGTGCCAGCAGCCTCTGGCAGGGCAACTCCTACGAGCAGTACTTC
TRBJ2-5 | TRBV5-1 | - | TRBD2 | CASSPESLAGETQYF | TGCGCCAGCAGCCCCGAAAGCCTAGCGGGGGAGACCCAGTACTTC
TRBJ1-2 | TRBV2 | - | - | CASSGGGSGYTF | TGTGCCAGCAGTGGCGGGGGCAGTGGCTACACCTTC
TRBJ1-6 | TRBV7-2 | few | TRBD1 | CASRGQVGNSPLHF | TGTGCCAGCCGGGGACAGGTTGGAAATTCACCCCTCCACTTT
TRBJ1-1 | TRBV13 | - | - | CASSFQGSNTEAFF | TGTGCCAGCAGCTTCCAGGGGTCGAACACTGAAGCTTTCTTT
TRBJ2-7 | TRBV7-9 | - | - | CASSLLDGSYEQYF | TGTGCCAGCAGCCTCCTGGACGGGTCCTACGAGCAGTACTTC
TRBJ1-2 | TRBV12-5 | - | - | CASGLVPRRGLYGYTF | TGTGCTAGTGGTTTGGTGCCAAGACGGGGCTTATATGGCTACACCTTC
TRBJ1-5 | TRBV7-9 | - | - | CASSEGGGWVEQPQHF | TGTGCCAGCAGCGAAGGCGGAGGGTGGGTGGAACAGCCCCAGCATTTT
TRBJ1-2 | TRBV5-4 | - | - | CASSLAVAGTQGYTF | TGTGCCAGCAGCTTGGCCGTAGCCGGGACGCAGGGCTACACCTTC
TRBJ2-3 | TRBV3-1/TRBV3-2 | - | - | CASSPSRVDTQYF | TGTGCCAGCAGCCCAAGCAGGGTAGATACGCAGTATTTT
TRBJ1-4 | TRBV15 | - | - | CATSREVLEGSEKLFF | TGTGCCACCAGCAGGGAGGTCCTCGAGGGTAGTGAAAAACTGTTTTTT
TRBJ1-6 | TRBV4-2 | - | - | CASSPDSEFRPLHF | TGTGCCAGCAGCCCAGACAGTGAATTCAGACCCCTCCACTTT
TRBJ2-5 | TRBV5-6 | - | TRBD2 | CASSLYTSGGLQETQYF | TGTGCCAGCAGCTTGTATACCAGCGGGGGTTTACAAGAGACCCAGTACTTC
TRBJ1-1 | TRBV7-8 | - | - | CASSPFSGRVNTEAFF | TGTGCCAGCAGCCCCTTCTCTGGGCGGGTTAACACTGAAGCTTTCTTT
TRBJ2-6 | TRBV5-4 | once | - | CASSRYSTSSGANVLTF | TGTGCCAGCAGTAGGTATTCAACCAGCTCTGGGGCCAACGTCCTGACTTTC
TRBJ2-7 | TRBV5-1 | - | TRBD2 | CASRPLGGDYEQYF | TGCGCCAGCAGACCACTGGGAGGGGATTACGAGCAGTACTTC
TRBJ2-1 | TRBV5-5 | - | - | CASSSAPIFLTGNEQFF | TGTGCCAGCAGCTCCGCCCCAATTTTCTTAACCGGCAATGAGCAGTTCTTC
TRBJ2-7 | TRBV6-2/TRBV6-3 | - | - | CASSRMLEQYF | TGTGCCAGCAGCAGGATGCTCGAGCAGTACTTC
TRBJ1-3 | TRBV28 | - | - | CASSLLGSGGNTIYF | TGTGCCAGCAGTTTGTTAGGGAGCGGCGGAAACACCATATATTTT
TRBJ1-1 | TRBV12-5 | - | - | CASGLRSGPPKRDTEAFF | TGTGCTAGTGGTTTGAGGTCCGGACCCCCAAAGAGGGACACTGAAGCTTTCTTT
TRBJ2-2 | TRBV6-5 | - | TRBD2 | CASMGGGAAGELFF | TGTGCCAGCATGGGCGGGGGGGCGGCCGGGGAGCTGTTTTTT
TRBJ2-2 | TRBV19 | - | TRBD2 | CASSQAGGAGTGELFF | TGTGCCAGTAGTCAGGCGGGGGGCGCTGGGACCGGGGAGCTGTTTTTT
TRBJ2-3 | TRBV20-1 | - | - | CSASWVSARGTDTQYF | TGCAGTGCTAGTTGGGTCTCTGCGAGGGGCACAGATACGCAGTATTTT
TRBJ1-5 | TRBV6-4 | few | - | CASSGTAGSNQPQHF | TGTGCCAGCAGCGGGACTGCGGGTAGCAATCAGCCCCAGCATTTT
TRBJ1-2 | TRBV2 | - | TRBD1 | CASSAGQGDLNGYTF | TGTGCCAGCAGCGCCGGACAGGGAGATTTGAATGGCTACACCTTC
TRBJ2-3 | TRBV27 | - | - | CASSLSSGAGGTDTQYF | TGTGCCAGCAGTTTATCGTCGGGGGCGGGAGGCACAGATACGCAGTATTTT
TRBJ2-1 | TRBV12-3/TRBV12-4 | - | TRBD2 | CATSRLAKYEQFF | TGTGCCACGAGTCGACTAGCGAAATATGAGCAGTTCTTC
TRBJ1-1 | TRBV6-6 | - | - | CASNVGNTEAFF | TGTGCCAGCAATGTGGGTAACACTGAAGCTTTCTTT
TRBJ1-5 | TRBV30 | few | - | CAWRVQGTRQPQHF | TGTGCCTGGAGGGTACAGGGAACGAGGCAGCCCCAGCATTTT
TRBJ2-7 | TRBV28 | - | - | CASGDRPQYF | TGTGCCAGCGGCGACAGGCCGCAGTACTTC
TRBJ1-6 | TRBV15 | - | - | CATSRELTPPLHF | TGTGCCACCAGCAGAGAACTCACCCCACCCCTCCACTTT
TRBJ1-4 | TRBV7-6 | - | - | CASTSNEKLFF | TGTGCCAGCACCTCTAATGAAAAACTGTTTTTT
TRBJ1-4 | TRBV5-6 | - | - | CASSFQGVNEKLFF | TGTGCCAGCAGCTTCCAGGGTGTGAATGAAAAACTGTTTTTT